The next 27 T cell receptor beta chains were all read from a single sample in a study of shared clonotypes between healthy human individuals. Method: immunoSEQ multiplex PCR; TCRdb's copy keeps in-frame clones and lacks some. The repertoire includes about 960,000 clones, about three quarters of them detected once, and about 1.5% sits in the top ten. Material: memory CD4+ T cells sorted from blood. The subset: CD45RA-negative fraction. These receptors came from a man aged 18 to 29 in good health.

The genes are TRBV28 and TRBJ2-1, with D perhaps being TRBD1 or TRBD2 (6 bases each). The CDR3 covers 12 residues. Germline lookup yields CDR1 MDHEN and CDR2 SYDVKM. The germline V and J ends were trimmed by 9 bases and 9 bases, with 15 bases remaining between them. The CDR3 DNA sequence: TGTGCCAGTGAAGAGGGGGGCGGTGAGCAGTTCTTC. Amino acids: CASEEGGGEQFF.

The V and J genes are TRBV9 and TRBJ2-3; D might be TRBD1 or TRBD2, each matching 6 bases. The CDR3 length is 15 residues. V was shortened by 3 bases and J by 0 bases, with 11 bases between the two germline ends. Germline CDR1 and CDR2: SGDLS and YYNGEE. The CDR3 DNA reads as TGTGCCAGCAGCGAGGAGGGGGTGAGCACAGATACGCAGTATTTT. It encodes CASSEEGVSTDTQYF.

Remarks on this clone: The same CDR3 arises from other DNA sequences in this sample as well. This chain joins TRBV11-3 and TRBJ2-2, with D uncertain. Germline V lookup: CDR1 SGHNT, CDR2 YENEEA. The CDR3 consists of 14 residues. Trimming pared 5 bases from V and 0 bases from J, leaving 7 bases between. The CDR3 nucleotides are TGTGCCAGCAGCCGTCTGGCGAACACCGGGGAGCTGTTTTTT. As protein: CASSRLANTGELFF.

This clone was observed many times. This sequence joins TRBV15 and TRBJ2-1; D assignment may be TRBD1 or TRBD2 (7 bases each). Trimming left V 5 bases short and J 4 bases short, with 15 bases between. CDR1 is LNHNV and CDR2 is YYDKDF in the germline V gene (reference sequence). CDR3 length: 15 amino acids. The CDR3 sequence: CATSSRQGGYNEQFF. The DNA for the CDR3 is TGTGCCACCAGCTCCCGACAGGGAGGGTACAATGAGCAGTTCTTC.

The V gene is TRBV6-1, the J gene TRBJ2-1, with D possibly TRBD1 on 6 matching bases. Germline loops: CDR1 MNHNS, CDR2 SASEGT. The CDR3 covers 13 residues. The V gene lost 7 bases and the J gene lost 7 bases, with 14 bases spanning the gap. The CDR3: CASTEQGRNEQFF. Here the CDR3 DNA reads TGTGCCAGCACCGAACAGGGCCGTAATGAGCAGTTCTTC.

The rearrangement joins TRBV5-1 to TRBJ2-1; D gene ambiguous. The CDR3 loop spans 15 amino acids. Trimming left V 4 bases short and J 7 bases short, with 18 bases between. Germline CDR1 and CDR2: SGHRS and YFSETQ. The CDR3 loop reads CASSREDPSGNEQFF. The CDR3 region has the DNA TGCGCCAGCAGCCGCGAGGACCCCTCCGGGAATGAGCAGTTCTTC. The complete variable domain, with remaining parts taken from reference TRBV5-1 and TRBJ2-1, reads KAGVTQTPRYLIKTRGQQVTLSCSPISGHRSVSWYQQTPGQGLQFLFEYFSETQRNKGNFPGRFSGRQFSNSRSEMNVSTLELGDSALYLCASSREDPSGNEQFFGPGTRLTVL.

The rearrangement links TRBV7-6 to TRBJ2-5, with D possibly matching TRBD1 (5 bases). Trimming shortened V by 1 base and J by 2 bases, and 8 bases separated the two germline ends. There are 14 residues in the CDR3. CDR1 SGHVS and CDR2 FNYEAQ come from the germline V gene. The CDR3 DNA sequence: TGTGCCAGCAGCTTAGGAGCAGGGCAAGAGACCCAGTACTTC. Amino acids: CASSLGAGQETQYF.

The chain recombines TRBV5-1 with TRBJ2-7; 8 bases align to TRBD2. V was clipped by 3 bases and J by 4 bases; unmatched bases: 6. This CDR3 has 14 amino acids. Germline loops: CDR1 SGHRS, CDR2 YFSETQ. In DNA, the CDR3 is TGCGCCAGCAGCTCGGCAGCGGGAGCTTACGAGCAGTACTTC. It specifies CASSSAAGAYEQYF.

This clone has just a few counts. V usage is TRBV10-3 and J usage is TRBJ2-3; 9 positions agree with TRBD2. The length of the CDR3 is 17 residues. Germline V lookup: CDR1 ENHRY, CDR2 SYGVKD. V lost 0 bases, J lost 4 bases, and 8 bases stayed unmatched. The CDR3 DNA sequence: TGTGCCATCAGTGAGTCAGTTTTAGGCGGGAGGGCAGATACGCAGTATTTT. Its translation is CAISESVLGGRADTQYF.

The V and J genes are TRBV6-6 and TRBJ1-6; possible D gene TRBD1, 6 bases. Germline V CDR1 and CDR2: MNHNY, SVGAGI (reference sequence). The CDR3 totals 14 residues. Trimming left V 7 bases short and J 5 bases short, with 12 bases between. The CDR3 DNA reads TGTGCCAGCATTCCGGACAGAAATAATTCACCCCTCCACTTT. Translation gives CASIPDRNNSPLHF.

The chain is built from TRBV18 and TRBJ2-7; 7 bases match TRBD1. Germline lookup yields CDR1 KGHSH and CDR2 LQKENI. Trimming cost V 4 bases and J 4 bases; bases outside gene matches: 7. CDR3 size: 14 residues. The CDR3 protein is CASSLGQDLYEQYF. The CDR3 DNA follows: TGTGCCAGCTCACTTGGACAGGACCTGTACGAGCAGTACTTC.

Note on this clone: Germline and junction disagree at one end, which may indicate a read error. The rearrangement uses TRBV7-7 and TRBJ2-2, with 14 bases matching TRBD2. Germline CDR1 reads SSHAT; CDR2 reads FNYEAQ (reference sequence). This CDR3 region has 17 residues. The CDR3 region has the DNA TGTGCTAGCAGCTTCGGACTAGCGGGGGGACCAACCGGGGAGCTGTTTTTT. Protein: CASSFGLAGGPTGELFF.

The rearrangement links TRBV7-3 to TRBJ2-2, with D hard to call. Per the germline V gene, CDR1 is SGHTA and CDR2 is FQGTGA. V lost 3 bases to trimming and J lost 4 bases, with 12 bases between them. The length of the CDR3 is 15 residues. CDR3 bases: TGTGCCAGCAGCTTCGGCAGTTTAGCCACCGGGGAGCTGTTTTTT. Protein: CASSFGSLATGELFF.

V usage is TRBV6-5 and J usage is TRBJ1-3, with no clear D. Germline V lookup: CDR1 MNHEY, CDR2 SVGAGI. CDR3 length: 15 residues. The V end lost 2 bases, the J end lost 7 bases, and 15 bases lay between the germline ends. The CDR3 region has the DNA TGTGCCAGCAGTTACCGTTTTCAAGGGAGCAACACCATATATTTT. Translated: CASSYRFQGSNTIYF.

The chain is built from TRBV6-1 and TRBJ2-5; D unclear. Germline V gene sequence: CDR1 MNHNS, CDR2 SASEGT. Between the trimmed V and J ends, which lost 4 bases and 4 bases, there was a span of 13 bases. This CDR3 comprises 14 residues. The CDR3 region has the DNA TGTGCCAGCAGTGCCCAGGATCAAGGAGAGACCCAGTACTTC. Residues: CASSAQDQGETQYF.

Note on this clone: Additional DNA sequences in this sample encode the identical CDR3. The chain is built from TRBV6-1 and TRBJ2-5, with D perhaps given as TRBD1 or TRBD2 (5 bases each). The ends were cut back, 1 base at V and 1 base at J, with 10 bases in the middle. Looked up from germline, CDR1 is MNHNS and CDR2 is SASEGT. This CDR3 region has 15 residues. This chain's CDR3 is CASSEGGVSQETQYF. In DNA form, the CDR3 reads TGTGCCAGCAGTGAAGGAGGGGTAAGCCAAGAGACCCAGTACTTC.

The chain is built from TRBV6-6 and TRBJ1-5; 7 positions match TRBD1. The CDR3 consists of 15 residues. CDR1 MNHNY and CDR2 SVGAGI come from the germline V gene (reference sequence). V dropped 5 bases and J dropped 6; count of bases not matched to a gene: 10. The CDR3 DNA is TGTGCCAGCAGTCGAGACAGGGAGGCTGGTCAGCCCCAGCATTTT. Amino acid sequence: CASSRDREAGQPQHF.

This clone was seen more than once but under ten times. Within the sample, other DNA sequences also encode this same CDR3. This rearrangement joins TRBV5-6 to TRBJ2-5; D uncertain. V was clipped by 0 bases and J by 5 bases, with 5 bases between them. Germline V CDR1 and CDR2: SGHDT, YYEEEE. CDR3 length: 12 amino acids. The CDR3 spells CASSLGLETQYF. The CDR3 bases are TGTGCCAGCAGCTTGGGACTCGAGACCCAGTACTTC.

The chain carries TRBV23-1 and TRBJ2-7, with D perhaps given as TRBD1 or TRBD2 (5 bases each). TRBV23-1 is given ORF status, its function remaining uncertain. This CDR3 has 15 amino acids. Trimming cost V 1 base and J 7 bases, with 17 bases left between them. The chain's CDR3 is CASSQFARDPGEQYF. CDR3 bases: TGCGCCAGCAGTCAATTTGCCAGGGACCCGGGGGAGCAGTACTTC.

This sequence joins TRBV6-1 and TRBJ1-2; 8 nucleotides align to TRBD1. This CDR3 is built from 13 residues. Germline V gene sequence: CDR1 MNHNS, CDR2 SASEGT. The trim removed 5 bases at V and 7 bases at J, leaving 6 bases unmatched. The DNA of the CDR3 is TGTGCCAGCAGTATTCAGACAGGGGCTGGCTACACCTTC. It translates to CASSIQTGAGYTF.

V usage is TRBV10-1 and J usage is TRBJ2-3; either TRBD1 or TRBD2 may fit D (5 bases each). V lost 5 bases and J 4 bases, leaving 10 bases between the germline ends. The CDR3 covers 13 residues. Germline loops: CDR1 WNHNN, CDR2 SYGVQD (reference sequence). CDR3 sequence: CASSSMGPDTQYF. CDR3 nucleotides: TGCGCCAGCAGTTCGATGGGACCAGATACGCAGTATTTT.

V usage is TRBV6-1 and J usage is TRBJ1-4, with 9 bases matching TRBD1. CDR1 is MNHNS, CDR2 SASEGT, per germline. The CDR3 is made up of 14 amino acids. The junction had 7 bases not matched to a gene; V was cut back by 7 bases and J by 7 bases. CDR3 in amino acids: CASKPGQGVEKLFF. The CDR3 region has the DNA TGTGCCAGCAAGCCGGGACAGGGAGTTGAAAAACTGTTTTTT.

The rearrangement uses TRBV2 and TRBJ2-5; D not resolved. The CDR3 length is 11 residues. Germline V gene sequence: CDR1 SNHLY, CDR2 FYNNEI. V was clipped by 7 bases and J by 1 base, with 4 bases between them. CDR3 in DNA: TGTGCCAGCACTCCCCAAGAGACCCAGTACTTC. This sequence encodes CASTPQETQYF.

This rearrangement joins TRBV7-2 to TRBJ1-1; unclear D gene. The length of the CDR3 is 15 residues. V lost 1 base and J 3 bases, leaving 12 bases between the germline ends. In germline, CDR1 is SGHTA, CDR2 FQGNSA. CDR3 loop: CASSLDGRTDTEAFF. DNA of the CDR3: TGTGCCAGCAGCTTAGACGGCAGGACCGACACTGAAGCTTTCTTT.

As to this clone: The identical CDR3 is also encoded by other nucleotide sequences in the sample. This chain uses TRBV18 with TRBJ1-4; D is unclear. This CDR3 region has 14 residues. Trimming cost V 6 bases and J 0 bases, with 8 bases left between them. Per germline, CDR1 KGHSH and CDR2 LQKENI. CDR3 in amino acids: CASSPGATNEKLFF. In DNA, the CDR3 is TGTGCCAGCTCCCCCGGTGCAACTAATGAAAAACTGTTTTTT.

This chain connects TRBV7-9 to TRBJ1-6, with TRBD1 identical over 9 bases. V lost 5 bases, J lost 11 bases, and 13 bases stayed unmatched. Germline V gene data show CDR1 as SEHNR and CDR2 as FQNEAQ (reference sequence). CDR3 size: 16 residues. The CDR3: CASSLLPGQGDTPLHF. For the CDR3, the DNA is TGTGCCAGCAGCCTGCTTCCGGGACAGGGAGATACACCCCTCCACTTT.

The V and J genes are TRBV7-9 and TRBJ2-2; TRBD2 matches at 8 bases. The length of the CDR3 is 16 residues. The ends lost 7 bases at V and 7 bases at J; junction bases unmatched: 14. The germline CDR1 and CDR2 sequences are SEHNR and FQNEAQ (reference sequence). Here the CDR3 DNA reads TGTGCCAGCACCCCCTGGATGGCGGGAGGTAACGGGGAGCTGTTTTTT. Its translation: CASTPWMAGGNGELFF. Combining the CDR3 with reference TRBV7-9 and TRBJ2-2 gives the whole variable domain DTGVSQNPRHKITKRGQNVTFRCDPISEHNRLYWYRQTLGQGPEFLTYFQNEAQLEKSRLLSDRFSAERPKGSFSTLEIQRTEQGDSAMYLCASTPWMAGGNGELFFGEGSRLTVL.